These 13 T cell receptor beta chains were sequenced from one sample in a study of cytomegalovirus exposure and HLA in healthy donors. Use of 60 Vbeta and 13 Jbeta primers characterized the PCR. Sequencing was performed with immunoSEQ multiplex PCR; in TCRdb, only in-frame clones are kept and a portion is missing. The table shows under 150,000 clones, with 80% occurring only once. The specimen sequenced was PBMCs. These receptors all come from a male donor in good health and CMV-seronegative.

The rearrangement links TRBV4-1 to TRBJ2-1; D is perhaps TRBD2 (5 bases). This CDR3 spans 17 amino acids. Between the trimmed V and J ends, which lost 1 base and 4 bases, there was a span of 17 bases. In germline, CDR1 is MGHRA, CDR2 YSYEKL. This CDR3 is CASSQGGSQEVYNEQFF. CDR3 in DNA: TGCGCCAGCAGCCAAGGAGGGAGCCAGGAGGTGTACAATGAGCAGTTCTTC.

The chain is built from TRBV6-5 and TRBJ1-2; tentative D call: TRBD1 (6 bases). Trimming pared 6 bases from V and 9 bases from J, leaving 17 bases between. The CDR3 is made up of 13 amino acids. CDR1 is MNHEY, CDR2 SVGAGI, per germline. The CDR3 nucleotides read TGTGCCAGCAGCCGGGGGGGGCTGACAAGCTACACCTTC. Protein: CASSRGGLTSYTF.

This clone was observed once. The V and J genes are TRBV7-2 and TRBJ2-7, with D unclear. V lost 1 base and J lost 3, with 10 bases in between. CDR1 is SGHTA and CDR2 is FQGNSA in the germline V gene. The CDR3 consists of 14 residues. The CDR3: CASSLGFGYYEQYF. Written as DNA, the CDR3 is TGTGCCAGCAGCTTAGGTTTCGGTTACTACGAGCAGTACTTC.

This chain joins TRBV6-4 and TRBJ2-7; D remains unclear. The CDR3 is 14 amino acids. The germline V and J ends were trimmed by 2 bases and 6 bases, with 14 bases remaining between them. CDR1 is MRHNA and CDR2 is SNTAGT in the germline V gene. In DNA form, the CDR3 reads TGTGCCAGCAGTGACAAGTGGCTCCCTCCCGAGCAGTACTTC. Translated: CASSDKWLPPEQYF.

This clone has just a few counts. This chain links TRBV1 with TRBJ2-1; TRBD2 is taken as the D call from the table, unchecked against the DNA. TRBV1 is a pseudogene. The CDR3 extends over 14 amino acids. The CDR3 nucleotides are TGCACCAGCAGCCTAGCGGTGTTTCACAATGAGCAGTTCTTC. This sequence encodes CTSSLAVFHNEQFF.

The chain recombines TRBV4-1 with TRBJ1-1, with D possibly TRBD1 on 5 matching bases. Between the trimmed V and J ends, which lost 1 base and 1 base, there was a span of 10 bases. The CDR3 is made up of 15 amino acids. CDR1 is MGHRA and CDR2 is YSYEKL in the germline V gene. The CDR3 region has the DNA TGCGCCAGCAGCCAAGGAAAGGGGTCGAACACTGAAGCTTTCTTT. Protein sequence: CASSQGKGSNTEAFF.

The genes are TRBV6-1 and TRBJ1-3, with D possibly being TRBD1 (6 bases). The V end was cut by 6 bases, the J end by 4 bases, with 16 bases between. The CDR3 contains 15 residues. The germline V gene has CDR1 MNHNS and CDR2 SASEGT. The chain's CDR3 is CASSNDRLGGNTIYF. CDR3 DNA sequence: TGTGCCAGCAGCAACGACAGGCTCGGCGGAAACACCATATATTTT.

This clone was recorded once. The rearrangement uses TRBV5-4 and TRBJ2-5; D is ambiguous. This CDR3 spans 13 amino acids. Germline lookup yields CDR1 SGHNT and CDR2 YYREEE (reference sequence). V shed 0 bases and J shed 1 base, with 4 bases lying between them. The CDR3 spells CASSLASQETQYF. CDR3 coding DNA: TGTGCCAGCAGCTTGGCTAGCCAAGAGACCCAGTACTTC.

The V and J genes are TRBV7-2 and TRBJ1-2, with TRBD1 identical over 7 bases. Germline V CDR1 and CDR2: SGHTA, FQGNSA. Trimming took 1 base from V and 2 from J; bases not matched to a gene: 10. The CDR3 extends over 17 amino acids. This CDR3 is CASSLGKQGFQNYGYTF. The CDR3 coding sequence is TGTGCCAGCAGCTTAGGAAAACAGGGGTTTCAAAACTATGGCTACACCTTC.

In DNA form, the CDR3 reads TGTGCCAGCAGTAGGACTCCTAGCAATGAGCAGTTCTTC. Its translation is CASSRTPSNEQFF. This chain uses TRBV11-3 with TRBJ2-1; a possible D gene is TRBD2 (5 bases). Trimming stripped 6 bases from V and 6 bases from J, with 12 bases between. The CDR3 contains 13 residues. Germline CDR1 SGHNT, CDR2 YENEEA.

The J gene is TRBJ2-1, the V gene TRBV7-2; 7 bases agree with TRBD1. With V trimmed by 5 bases and J by 1 base, 8 bases remained unmatched. Germline CDR1 is SGHTA and CDR2 is FQGNSA. CDR3 size: 16 residues. Here the CDR3 reads CASSPAGGSSYNEQFF. Here the CDR3 DNA reads TGTGCCAGCAGCCCCGCAGGGGGATCGTCCTACAATGAGCAGTTCTTC.

This clone was detected only a few times. The genes are TRBV4-3 and TRBJ2-5; 9 nucleotides line up with TRBD2. CDR3 length equals 16 residues. Losses at the gene ends were 4 bases for V and 5 bases for J; bases not matched to a gene: 11. Germline V lookup: CDR1 LGHNA, CDR2 YSLEER. The CDR3 sequence is CASSPRVGLAMETQYF. In DNA, the CDR3 is TGCGCCAGCAGCCCGCGCGTCGGACTAGCGATGGAGACCCAGTACTTC.

This chain joins TRBV5-1 and TRBJ2-1; tentative D call: TRBD1 (6 bases). Trimming cost V 5 bases and J 8 bases, with 14 bases left between them. Germline V gene lookup returns CDR1 SGHRS and CDR2 YFSETQ. This CDR3 contains 13 residues. The DNA of the CDR3 is TGCGCCAGCAGAAAACAGGGCACCCATGAGCAGTTCTTC. It codes for CASRKQGTHEQFF.